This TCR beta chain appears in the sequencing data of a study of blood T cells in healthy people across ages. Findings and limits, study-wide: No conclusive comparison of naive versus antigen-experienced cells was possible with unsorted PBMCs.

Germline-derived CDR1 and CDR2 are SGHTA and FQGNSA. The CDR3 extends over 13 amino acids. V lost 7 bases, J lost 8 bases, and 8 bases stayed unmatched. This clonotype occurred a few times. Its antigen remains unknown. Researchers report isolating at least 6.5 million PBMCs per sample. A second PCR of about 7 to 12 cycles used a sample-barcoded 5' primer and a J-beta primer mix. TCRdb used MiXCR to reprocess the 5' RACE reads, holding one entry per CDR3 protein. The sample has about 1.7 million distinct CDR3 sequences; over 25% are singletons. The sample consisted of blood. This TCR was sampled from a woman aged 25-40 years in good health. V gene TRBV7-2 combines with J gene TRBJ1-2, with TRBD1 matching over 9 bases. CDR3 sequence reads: CASTIQGARGYTF. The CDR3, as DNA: TGTGCCAGCACCATACAGGGGGCGAGGGGCTACACCTTC.